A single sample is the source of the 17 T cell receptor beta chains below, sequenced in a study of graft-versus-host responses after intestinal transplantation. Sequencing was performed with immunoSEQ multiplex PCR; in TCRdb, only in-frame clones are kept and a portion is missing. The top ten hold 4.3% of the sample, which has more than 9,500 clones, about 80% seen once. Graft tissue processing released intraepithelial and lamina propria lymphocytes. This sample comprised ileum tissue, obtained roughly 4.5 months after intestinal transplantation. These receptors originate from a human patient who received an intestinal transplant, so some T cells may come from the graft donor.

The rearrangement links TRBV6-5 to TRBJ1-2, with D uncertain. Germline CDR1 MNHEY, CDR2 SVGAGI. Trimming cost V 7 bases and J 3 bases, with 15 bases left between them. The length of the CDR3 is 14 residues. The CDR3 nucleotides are TGTGCCAGCACCCCGGCGGGGTGGGACTATGGCTACACCTTC. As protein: CASTPAGWDYGYTF.

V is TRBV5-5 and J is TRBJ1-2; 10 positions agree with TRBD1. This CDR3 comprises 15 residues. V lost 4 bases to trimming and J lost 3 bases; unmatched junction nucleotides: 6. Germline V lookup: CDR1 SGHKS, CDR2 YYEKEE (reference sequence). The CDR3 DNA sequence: TGTGCCAGCAGCCCCGGGACAGGGGACCACTATGGCTACACCTTC. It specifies CASSPGTGDHYGYTF.

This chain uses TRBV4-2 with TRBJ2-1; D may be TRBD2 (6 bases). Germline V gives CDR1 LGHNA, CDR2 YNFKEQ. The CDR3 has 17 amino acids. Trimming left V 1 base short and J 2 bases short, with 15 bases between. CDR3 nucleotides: TGTGCCAGCAGCCAAGCGAAAAGTAGCGGAGCCTACAATGAGCAGTTCTTC. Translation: CASSQAKSSGAYNEQFF.

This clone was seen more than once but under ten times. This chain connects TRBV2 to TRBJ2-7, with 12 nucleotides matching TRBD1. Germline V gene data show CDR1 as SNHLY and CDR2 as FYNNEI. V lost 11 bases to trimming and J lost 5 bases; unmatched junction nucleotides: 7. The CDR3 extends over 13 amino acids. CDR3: CAATGTGGNEQYF. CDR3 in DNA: TGTGCCGCGACCGGGACAGGGGGCAACGAGCAGTACTTC.

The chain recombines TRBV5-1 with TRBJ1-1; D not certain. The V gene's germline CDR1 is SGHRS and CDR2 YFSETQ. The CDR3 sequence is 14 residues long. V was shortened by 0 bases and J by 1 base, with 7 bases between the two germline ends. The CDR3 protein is CASSLGIANTEAFF. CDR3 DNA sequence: TGCGCCAGCAGCTTGGGGATAGCGAACACTGAAGCTTTCTTT.

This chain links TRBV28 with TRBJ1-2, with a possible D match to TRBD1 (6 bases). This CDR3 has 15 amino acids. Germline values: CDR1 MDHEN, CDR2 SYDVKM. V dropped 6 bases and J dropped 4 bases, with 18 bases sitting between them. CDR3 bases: TGTGCCAGCAGCCCGGTGGGGGGGCAAGGCTATGGCTACACCTTC. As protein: CASSPVGGQGYGYTF.

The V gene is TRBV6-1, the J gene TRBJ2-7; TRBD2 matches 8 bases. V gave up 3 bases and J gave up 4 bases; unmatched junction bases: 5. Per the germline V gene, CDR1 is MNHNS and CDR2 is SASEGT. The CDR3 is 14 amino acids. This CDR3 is CASSESGRWYEQYF. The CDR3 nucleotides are TGTGCCAGCAGTGAGAGCGGGAGATGGTACGAGCAGTACTTC.

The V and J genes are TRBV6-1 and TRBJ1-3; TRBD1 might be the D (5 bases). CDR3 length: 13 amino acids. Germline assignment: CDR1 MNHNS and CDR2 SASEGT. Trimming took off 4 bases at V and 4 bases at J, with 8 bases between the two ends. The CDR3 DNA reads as TGTGCCAGCAGTGTACCAGGGGGAAACACCATATATTTT. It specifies CASSVPGGNTIYF.

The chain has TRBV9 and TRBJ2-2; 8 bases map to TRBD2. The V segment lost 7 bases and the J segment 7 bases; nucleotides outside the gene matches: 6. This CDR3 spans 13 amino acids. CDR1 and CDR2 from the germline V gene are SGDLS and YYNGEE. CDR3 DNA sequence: TGTGCCAGCGAAACGGGGGGGCACGGGGAGCTGTTTTTT. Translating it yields CASETGGHGELFF.

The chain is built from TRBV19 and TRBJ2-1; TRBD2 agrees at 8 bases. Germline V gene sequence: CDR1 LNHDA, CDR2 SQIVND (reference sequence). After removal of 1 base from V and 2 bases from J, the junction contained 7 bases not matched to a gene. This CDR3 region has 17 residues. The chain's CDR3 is CASSIALLAETYNEQFF. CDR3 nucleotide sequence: TGTGCCAGTAGTATAGCTCTACTAGCGGAGACCTACAATGAGCAGTTCTTC.

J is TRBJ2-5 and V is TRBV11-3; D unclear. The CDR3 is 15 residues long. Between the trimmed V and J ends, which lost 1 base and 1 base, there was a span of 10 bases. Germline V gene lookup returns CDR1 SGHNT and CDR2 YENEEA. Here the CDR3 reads CASSLGTAAQETQYF. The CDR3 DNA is TGTGCCAGCAGCTTAGGAACGGCGGCCCAAGAGACCCAGTACTTC.

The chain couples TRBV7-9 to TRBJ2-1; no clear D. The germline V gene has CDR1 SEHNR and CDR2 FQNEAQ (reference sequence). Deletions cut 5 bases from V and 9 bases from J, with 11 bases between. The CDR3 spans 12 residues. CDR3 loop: CASSLTYREQFF. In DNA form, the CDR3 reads TGTGCCAGCAGCCTTACTTACCGTGAGCAGTTCTTC.

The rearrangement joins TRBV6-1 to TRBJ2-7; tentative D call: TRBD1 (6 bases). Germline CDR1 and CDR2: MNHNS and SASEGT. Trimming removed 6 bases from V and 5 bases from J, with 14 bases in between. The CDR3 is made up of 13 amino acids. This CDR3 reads CASSKGDEHEQYF. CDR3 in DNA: TGTGCCAGCAGCAAGGGGGACGAGCACGAGCAGTACTTC.

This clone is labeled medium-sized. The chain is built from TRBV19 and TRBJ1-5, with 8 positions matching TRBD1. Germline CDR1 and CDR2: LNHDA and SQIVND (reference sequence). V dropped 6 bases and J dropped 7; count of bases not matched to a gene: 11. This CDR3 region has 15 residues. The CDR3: CASSATDRVRQPQHF. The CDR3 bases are TGTGCCAGTAGCGCGACGGACAGGGTAAGACAGCCCCAGCATTTT.

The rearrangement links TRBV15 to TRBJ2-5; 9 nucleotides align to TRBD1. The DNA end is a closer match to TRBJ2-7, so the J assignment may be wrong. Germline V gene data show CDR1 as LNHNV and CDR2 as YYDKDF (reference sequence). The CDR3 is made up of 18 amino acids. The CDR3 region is CATSRGVDRGAYSYEQYF. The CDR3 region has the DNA TGTGCCACCAGCAGAGGAGTAGACAGGGGGGCATACTCCTACGAGCAGTACTTC.

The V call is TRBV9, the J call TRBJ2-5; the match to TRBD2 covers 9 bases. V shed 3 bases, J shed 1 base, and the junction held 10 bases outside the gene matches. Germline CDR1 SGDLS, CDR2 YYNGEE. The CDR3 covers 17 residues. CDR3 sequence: CASSGGDSGGVQETQYF. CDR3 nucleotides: TGTGCCAGCAGCGGGGGGGATAGCGGGGGCGTCCAAGAGACCCAGTACTTC.

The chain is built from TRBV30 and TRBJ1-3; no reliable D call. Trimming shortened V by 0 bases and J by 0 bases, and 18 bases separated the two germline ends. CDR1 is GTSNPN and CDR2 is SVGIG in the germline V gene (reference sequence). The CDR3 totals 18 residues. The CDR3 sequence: CAWSVVDRIDFSGNTIYF. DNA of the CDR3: TGTGCCTGGAGTGTGGTAGATAGAATTGATTTCTCTGGAAACACCATATATTTT.